This T cell receptor (beta chain) appears in the sequencing data of a study of cytomegalovirus exposure and HLA in healthy donors. Overall study findings and caveats: It was reported that the classifier diagnosed cytomegalovirus status with high specificity and sensitivity in both the original and validation cohorts.

PCR was performed using 60 Vbeta and 13 Jbeta primers. Clones were read by immunoSEQ multiplex PCR, and TCRdb kept only the in-frame ones, dropping some. The sample consists of around 130,000 clones, around 77% of them appearing once. Worth noting for this clone: Its antigen is as yet unknown.

The CDR3 has 16 residues. V was pared by 5 bases and J by 9 bases, with 9 bases of the junction left unmatched. Germline V gene lookup returns CDR1 MDHEN and CDR2 SYDVKM. This clonotype was obtained from a man aged 18 to 35 in good health and CMV-seropositive. The chain employs TRBV28 and TRBJ2-1, with 14 bases fitting TRBD2. Sequenced sample: PBMCs. The CDR3 loop reads CASSPSTSGGGIEQFF. The CDR3 DNA is TGTGCCAGCAGTCCGTCGACTAGCGGGGGGGGAATTGAGCAGTTCTTC.